This TCR beta chain was found in a study of blood T cell repertoires in COVID-19. Germline CDR1 reads LGHDT; CDR2 reads YNNKEL (reference sequence). After removal of 4 bases from V and 6 bases from J, the junction contained 11 bases not matched to a gene. The CDR3 is 15 amino acids. Assay: immunoSEQ multiplex PCR; the TCRdb copy retains only in-frame clones and omits some. The data contain around 150,000 clones, about 84% of them singletons. Material for sequencing was peripheral blood. The chain combines TRBV3-1 (or the pseudogene TRBV3-2) with TRBJ2-7; TRBD1 aligns across 8 bases. The clonotype comes from an elderly woman in a cohort sampled during active or convalescent COVID-19. CDR3 coding DNA: TGTGCCAGCAGCCCCGGGACAGGAGTTCGTTCCGAGCAGTACTTC. It specifies CASSPGTGVRSEQYF.